This T cell receptor beta chain is from a study of blood T cells in healthy people across ages. In its sample, this clonotype was seen many times. V lost 4 bases, J lost 8 bases, and 8 bases lay in between. The germline CDR1 and CDR2 sequences are SQVTM and ANQGSEA. The CDR3 has 10 residues. Primed by a sample-barcoded 5' primer and a J-beta primer mix, a second PCR proceeded for roughly 7 to 12 cycles. TCRdb itself ran the 5' RACE reads through MiXCR, one entry per CDR3 protein. The repertoire includes 750,000 to 950,000 distinct CDR3 sequences, 29% of them detected once, and roughly a tenth sits in the top ten. Separately, the same data were catalogued under a study of T cells of mothers and their children.

The TCR originated in a woman in her 40s in good health. V is TRBV29-1 and J is TRBJ1-1; D remains unclear. The sequenced material came from blood. CDR3 sequence reads: CSVGVVEAFF. The CDR3 nucleotides read TGCAGCGTTGGAGTAGTGGAAGCTTTCTTT.